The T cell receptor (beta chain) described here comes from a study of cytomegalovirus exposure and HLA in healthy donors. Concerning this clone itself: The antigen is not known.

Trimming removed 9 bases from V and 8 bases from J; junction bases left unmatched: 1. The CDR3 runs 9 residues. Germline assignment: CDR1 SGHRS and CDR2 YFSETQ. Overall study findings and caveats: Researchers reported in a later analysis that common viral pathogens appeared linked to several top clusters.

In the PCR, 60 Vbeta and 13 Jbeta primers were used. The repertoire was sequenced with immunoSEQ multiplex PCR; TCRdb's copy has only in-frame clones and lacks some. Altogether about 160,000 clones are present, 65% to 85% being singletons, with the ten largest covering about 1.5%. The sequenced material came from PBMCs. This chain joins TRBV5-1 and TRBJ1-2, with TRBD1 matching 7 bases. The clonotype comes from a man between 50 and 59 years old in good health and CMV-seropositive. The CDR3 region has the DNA TGCGCCACACAGGGGGGCTACACCTTC. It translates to CATQGGYTF.